This T cell receptor beta chain was identified in a study of T cells in Graves' hyperthyroidism and ophthalmopathy. For the study at large: Peripheral blood was acquired at first diagnosis, ahead of any therapy whatsoever.

Researchers took RNA transcripts and amplified the TCR beta CDR3 regions from them. The HTBI primer set was used in a first-round RT-PCR of the TCR CDR3. TCRdb re-derived calls from the multiplex PCR reads in MiXCR, one entry per CDR3 protein. The sample includes roughly 240,000 distinct CDR3 sequences, about a sixth of them seen just once. Study-level points and caveats: Among thyroid clonotypes expanded above 0.001, most also appeared in blood.

The table lists this clonotype with many counts. The antigen is not known. This CDR3 has 17 amino acids. Per the germline V gene, CDR1 is MNHEY and CDR2 is SMNVEV (reference sequence). V was shortened by 6 bases and J by 2 bases, with 21 bases between the two germline ends. The receptor was isolated from a woman younger than 30 with Graves' ophthalmopathy. V usage is TRBV27 and J usage is TRBJ2-3; D possibly corresponds to TRBD2 (6 bases). Sequenced sample: blood. DNA of the CDR3: TGTGCCAGCAGATCCTTCGGCGGGGTGGGTTTCACAGATACGCAGTATTTT. It encodes CASRSFGGVGFTDTQYF.